A selection of T cell receptor beta chains follows, all from one sample in a study of T cells in Graves' hyperthyroidism and ophthalmopathy. TCRdb re-called the multiplex PCR reads with MiXCR, one entry per CDR3 protein. The sample yields hundreds of thousands of distinct CDR3 sequences, around 17% seen once. The source material was blood. The receptor set was obtained from a woman younger than 35 with Graves' hyperthyroidism. Both conserved end residues are part of each CDR3. Each record gives: clone size, V gene, J gene, D gene, CDR3 DNA, CDR3 protein. A D gene is named only where the DNA matches it firmly. Only some rows state a clone size, as once, few, many or a class for expanded clones.

clone size: few; V gene: TRBV4-1; J gene: TRBJ1-2; D gene: TRBD1; CDR3 DNA: TGCGCCAGCAGCCAAGGGCCGGGACAGGGATATGGCTACACCTTC; CDR3 protein: CASSQGPGQGYGYTF
clone size: many; V gene: TRBV28; J gene: TRBJ2-1; D gene: TRBD2; CDR3 DNA: TGTGCCAGCAGTTTCCCACAATCGCGACCGGGACTAGCGGGGGGATCCTACAATGAGCAGTTCTTC; CDR3 protein: CASSFPQSRPGLAGGSYNEQFF
clone size: .; V gene: TRBV6-4; J gene: TRBJ1-1; D gene: .; CDR3 DNA: TGTGCCAGTAGCGCTATCAGGGGGAACACTGAAGCTTTCTTT; CDR3 protein: CASSAIRGNTEAFF
clone size: few; V gene: TRBV29-1; J gene: TRBJ1-1; D gene: .; CDR3 DNA: TGCAGCGTTACTCAGGGTGACACTGAAGCTTTCTTT; CDR3 protein: CSVTQGDTEAFF
clone size: few; V gene: TRBV7-8; J gene: TRBJ2-2; D gene: TRBD2; CDR3 DNA: TGTGCCAGCAGCTTATTGACTAGCGGGAGAATCGGGGAGCTGTTTTTT; CDR3 protein: CASSLLTSGRIGELFF
clone size: .; V gene: TRBV28; J gene: TRBJ1-5; D gene: TRBD1; CDR3 DNA: TGTGCCAGCAAACGCGGACAGGGTAGCAATCAGCCCCAGCATTTT; CDR3 protein: CASKRGQGSNQPQHF
clone size: .; V gene: TRBV7-9; J gene: TRBJ1-2; D gene: .; CDR3 DNA: TGTGCCAGCAGCTTAGGTGGTCAGGGACCTGGCTGCACCTTC; CDR3 protein: CASSLGGQGPGCTF
clone size: many; V gene: TRBV3-1; J gene: TRBJ1-4; D gene: .; CDR3 DNA: TGTGCCAGCAGCCAAGATCCCCAATATAATGAAAAACTGTTTTTT; CDR3 protein: CASSQDPQYNEKLFF
clone size: few; V gene: TRBV2; J gene: TRBJ2-3; D gene: .; CDR3 DNA: TGTGCCAGCAGGCGGGACAGTGCTAGCACAGATACGCAGTATTTT; CDR3 protein: CASRRDSASTDTQYF
clone size: few; V gene: TRBV24-1; J gene: TRBJ2-1; D gene: TRBD2; CDR3 DNA: TGTGCCACCAGTGATATTGGACTAGCAAGCGAGCAGTTCTTC; CDR3 protein: CATSDIGLASEQFF
clone size: few; V gene: TRBV6-2/TRBV6-3; J gene: TRBJ1-1; D gene: TRBD1; CDR3 DNA: TGTGCCAGCAGTTACTCTTTGGGCAGGGGGCCGATGAACACTGAAGCTTTCTTT; CDR3 protein: CASSYSLGRGPMNTEAFF
clone size: many; V gene: TRBV12-3/TRBV12-4; J gene: TRBJ1-5; D gene: .; CDR3 DNA: TGTGCCAGCAGTTTAAGGCCAGTGCCGACGTATAGCAATCAGCCCCAGCATTTT; CDR3 protein: CASSLRPVPTYSNQPQHF
clone size: .; V gene: TRBV20-1; J gene: TRBJ2-7; D gene: TRBD2; CDR3 DNA: TGCAGTATCCAGCGGGATCTACCCTACGAGCAGTACTTC; CDR3 protein: CSIQRDLPYEQYF
clone size: many; V gene: TRBV11-2; J gene: TRBJ1-6; D gene: TRBD1; CDR3 DNA: TGTGCCAGCAGCCGGGACAGGGCAAATTCACCCCTCCACTTT; CDR3 protein: CASSRDRANSPLHF
clone size: few; V gene: TRBV3-1; J gene: TRBJ1-2; D gene: .; CDR3 DNA: TGTGCCAGCAGCCTCGGCAGCTCACATGGCTACACCTTC; CDR3 protein: CASSLGSSHGYTF
clone size: .; V gene: TRBV2; J gene: TRBJ2-1; D gene: .; CDR3 DNA: TGTGCCAGGAGAATCGGGGACTCCTACAATGAGCAGTTCTTC; CDR3 protein: CARRIGDSYNEQFF
clone size: .; V gene: TRBV5-5; J gene: TRBJ2-7; D gene: TRBD2; CDR3 DNA: TGTGCCAGCAGCACCGGGACTACGGGGGAGCAGTACTTC; CDR3 protein: CASSTGTTGEQYF
clone size: many; V gene: TRBV7-2; J gene: TRBJ1-6; D gene: TRBD1; CDR3 DNA: TGTGCCAGCAGCTTAGGCCGGGACAGGGAAATTCGGGCCCTCCACTTT; CDR3 protein: CASSLGRDREIRALHF
clone size: .; V gene: TRBV6-1; J gene: TRBJ2-1; D gene: .; CDR3 DNA: TGTGCCAGCCGGGACTTTGCCTACAATGAGCAGTTCTTC; CDR3 protein: CASRDFAYNEQFF
clone size: many; V gene: TRBV28; J gene: TRBJ2-7; D gene: TRBD2; CDR3 DNA: TGTGCCAGCAGCCCGTTGGCTAGCGGGAGTAAGGAGCAGTACTTC; CDR3 protein: CASSPLASGSKEQYF
clone size: .; V gene: TRBV4-3; J gene: TRBJ2-3; D gene: .; CDR3 DNA: TGCGCCAGCAGCCAAGATGGCGCGGGTAGCACAGATACGCAGTATTTT; CDR3 protein: CASSQDGAGSTDTQYF
clone size: .; V gene: TRBV20-1; J gene: TRBJ2-3; D gene: .; CDR3 DNA: TGCAGTGCTAGCCTCCCTAATGTTATCACAGATACGCAGTATTTT; CDR3 protein: CSASLPNVITDTQYF
clone size: few; V gene: TRBV5-1; J gene: TRBJ2-7; D gene: .; CDR3 DNA: TGCGCCAGCAGTTTCCGGGACGACCCCTACGAGCAGTACTTC; CDR3 protein: CASSFRDDPYEQYF
clone size: .; V gene: TRBV15; J gene: TRBJ1-5; D gene: .; CDR3 DNA: TGTGCCACCAGCCTTGAGGGCAATCAGCCCCAGCATTTT; CDR3 protein: CATSLEGNQPQHF
clone size: few; V gene: TRBV7-9; J gene: TRBJ2-3; D gene: TRBD1; CDR3 DNA: TGTGCCAGCAGCTTAGCTCGACAGGGCTCGGATACGCAGTATTTT; CDR3 protein: CASSLARQGSDTQYF
clone size: .; V gene: TRBV6-2/TRBV6-3; J gene: TRBJ2-7; D gene: TRBD2; CDR3 DNA: TGTGCCAGCAGTTACCCAGGACTAGCGGGGTTGTGCGAGCAGTACTTC; CDR3 protein: CASSYPGLAGLCEQYF
clone size: .; V gene: TRBV6-1; J gene: TRBJ2-7; D gene: .; CDR3 DNA: TGTGCCAGCAGTGAATACTCCAGGGCCAACGAGCAGTACTTC; CDR3 protein: CASSEYSRANEQYF
clone size: few; V gene: TRBV12-3/TRBV12-4; J gene: TRBJ1-3; D gene: .; CDR3 DNA: TGTGCCAGCAGTTTAAAGGGGCCCTCCTCTGGAAACACCATATATTTT; CDR3 protein: CASSLKGPSSGNTIYF
clone size: .; V gene: TRBV29-1; J gene: TRBJ1-6; D gene: TRBD1; CDR3 DNA: TGCAGCGTTGGGACAGGGGATTCACCCCTCCACTTT; CDR3 protein: CSVGTGDSPLHF
clone size: .; V gene: TRBV2; J gene: TRBJ1-2; D gene: TRBD1; CDR3 DNA: TGTGCCAGCAGTGAAGGCGGGTTGTGGGGACAGGCAAATGGCTACACCTTC; CDR3 protein: CASSEGGLWGQANGYTF
clone size: .; V gene: TRBV18; J gene: TRBJ2-1; D gene: .; CDR3 DNA: TGTGCCAGCTCACCACCGGAAACGGGTTCCTACAATGAGCAGTTCTTC; CDR3 protein: CASSPPETGSYNEQFF
clone size: .; V gene: TRBV4-1; J gene: TRBJ1-5; D gene: .; CDR3 DNA: TGCGCCAGCAGCCAAGAAGAGGGACAGCCCCAGCATTTT; CDR3 protein: CASSQEEGQPQHF